Sequencing of this T cell receptor (beta chain) was carried out in a study of cytotoxic CD8 clonotypes in ibrutinib-treated CLL (TCRdb year 2021). Study-level background: The cohort was composed of about 10 relapsed/refractory and roughly 15 treatment-naive patients; IGHV unmutated status was identified in under 18 patients. Responses were partial in approximately 24 patients and complete in 2; after median about 5.5 years follow-up, some 14 stayed in remission and 12 progressed. Samples at response were collected after a median of 12 months of treatment, with a range of roughly 6 to 36 months. On average, each sample yielded around 230,000 productive templates and over 90,000 productive rearrangements. Of the roughly 90 people in the trial, about 27 had longitudinal samples available. Cryopreserved peripheral blood mononuclear cells were collected before treatment, at response, and at either disease progression or sustained remission. Every sample from remission and from progressive disease was obtained while the patients were still on ibrutinib. What the authors observed across the whole study: Public clonotypes were found to be uncommon and were observed to contract or remain stable during treatment; the increase in clonality was shown to reflect expansion of private clonotypes at ibrutinib response. At ibrutinib response clonality went up, during sustained remission it held steady, and at progression it dropped back toward baseline. Baseline clonality was found to be higher than that of age-matched healthy donors and was strongly correlated with circulating CD8+ T-cell counts. Sustained-remission and progressing patients did not have matched sampling times, and lymph node repertoires were not examined.

With regard to this clone: The antigen it recognizes is unknown. Base qualities are missing; no much larger clone stands one base away.

Each clonotype received, on average, 10x coverage in deep resolution sequencing performed on a MiSeq, where the target depth lay between 1 in 1 million and 1 in 200,000 T cells. TCR beta libraries were generated with the immunoSEQ hsTCRB Kit. From the authors' description of their analysis: The data were analyzed with ImmunoSEQ Analyzer and ImmunoSEQ Data Assistant, and V, D and J gene assignments followed IMGT definitions. Clonality was computed as one minus normalized Shannon entropy of productive rearrangement frequencies, ranging from 0 to 1. Public clonotype analysis was restricted to overrepresented clonotypes comprising at least 0.05% of each patient's repertoire. Repertoires from thirteen age-matched healthy donors in immuneACCESS were used as clonality controls. The table comes from immuneACCESS by way of TCRdb, which keeps in-frame sequences with V and J called. Part of the clones is missing from these tables; in studies checked, under half for an unresolved V gene and the rest for unknown reasons. The V and J calls and clone size were taken over from that table, and D and trimming were inferred from the DNA. Present in this sample are about 50,000 clones, around 60% of which were seen just once. The ten largest make up approximately 28% of the sample.

From a lookup of the germline V gene (reference sequence), CDR1 and CDR2 are LNHDA and SQIVND. The junction shows trimming of 11 bases on V and 1 base on J, and the gene matches do not reach 7 bases of it. The CDR3, from cysteine to phenylalanine, totals 14 residues. Only the CDR3 portion is preserved as DNA: 42 bases, with reading frame beginning at the first base. The time point label on this specimen signifies: 24 months on ibrutinib. Approximately 2 micrograms of genomic DNA were extracted from cryopreserved PBMCs for TCR beta library preparation. High-throughput TCR beta sequencing was performed on longitudinal blood samples from CLL patients receiving ibrutinib monotherapy. The patients were enrolled in a single-center, open-label phase 2 trial of ibrutinib monotherapy.

This clonotype was obtained from a human donor with chronic lymphocytic leukemia. This chain joins TRBV19 to TRBJ2-3; TRBD2 aligns with 9 central bases. Material: PBMCs, obtained after 24 months of ibrutinib treatment. CDR3 region: CASNPSGGTDTQYF. The nucleotide sequence reads TGTGCCTCAAACCCTAGCGGGGGCACAGATACGCAGTATTTT.